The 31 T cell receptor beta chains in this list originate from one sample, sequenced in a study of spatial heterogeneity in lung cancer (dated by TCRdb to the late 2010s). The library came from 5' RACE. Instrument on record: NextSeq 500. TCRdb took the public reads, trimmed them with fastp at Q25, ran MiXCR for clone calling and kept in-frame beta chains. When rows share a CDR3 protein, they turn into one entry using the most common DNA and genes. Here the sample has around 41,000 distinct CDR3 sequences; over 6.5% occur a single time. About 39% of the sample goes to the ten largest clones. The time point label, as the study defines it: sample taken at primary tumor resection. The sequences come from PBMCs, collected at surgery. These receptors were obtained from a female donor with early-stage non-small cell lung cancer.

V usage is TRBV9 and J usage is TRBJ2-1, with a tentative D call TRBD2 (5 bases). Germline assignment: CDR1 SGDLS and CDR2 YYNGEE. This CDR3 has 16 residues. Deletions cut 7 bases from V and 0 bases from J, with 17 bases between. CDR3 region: CASQKGPGSSYNEQFF. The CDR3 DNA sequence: TGTGCCAGCCAAAAAGGGCCGGGGAGCTCCTACAATGAGCAGTTCTTC.

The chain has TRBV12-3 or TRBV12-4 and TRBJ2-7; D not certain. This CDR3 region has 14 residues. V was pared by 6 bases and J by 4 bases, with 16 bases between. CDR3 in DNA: TGTGCCAGCAGCCTCGGGCTGGAACCTTACGAGCAGTACTTC. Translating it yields CASSLGLEPYEQYF.

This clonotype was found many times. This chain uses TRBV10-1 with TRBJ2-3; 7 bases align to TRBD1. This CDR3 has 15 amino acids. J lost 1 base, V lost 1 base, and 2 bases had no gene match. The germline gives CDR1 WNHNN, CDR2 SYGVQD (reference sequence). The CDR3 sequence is CASSEWGTGTDTQYF. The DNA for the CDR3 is TGCGCCAGCAGTGAGTGGGGGACAGGCACAGATACGCAGTATTTT.

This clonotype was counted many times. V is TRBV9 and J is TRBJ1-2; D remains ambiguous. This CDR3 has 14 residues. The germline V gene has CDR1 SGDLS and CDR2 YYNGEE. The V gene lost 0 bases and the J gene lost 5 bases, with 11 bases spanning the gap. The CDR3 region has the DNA TGTGCCAGCAGCGTAGTGGGCAGCGAGTATGGCTACACCTTC. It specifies CASSVVGSEYGYTF.

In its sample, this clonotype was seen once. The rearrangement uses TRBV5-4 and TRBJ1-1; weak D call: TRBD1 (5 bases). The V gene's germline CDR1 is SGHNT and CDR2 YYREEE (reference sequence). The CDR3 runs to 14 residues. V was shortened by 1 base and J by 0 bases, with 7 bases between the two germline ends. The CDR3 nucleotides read TGTGCCAGCAGCTTGCGGGGCATGAACACTGAAGCTTTCTTT. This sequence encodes CASSLRGMNTEAFF.

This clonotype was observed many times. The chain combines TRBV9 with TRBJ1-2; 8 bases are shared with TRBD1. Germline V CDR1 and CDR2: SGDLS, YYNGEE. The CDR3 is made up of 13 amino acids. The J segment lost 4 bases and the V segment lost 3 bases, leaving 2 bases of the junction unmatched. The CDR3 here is CASSEQGVYGYTF. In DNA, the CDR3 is TGTGCCAGCAGCGAACAGGGGGTCTATGGCTACACCTTC.

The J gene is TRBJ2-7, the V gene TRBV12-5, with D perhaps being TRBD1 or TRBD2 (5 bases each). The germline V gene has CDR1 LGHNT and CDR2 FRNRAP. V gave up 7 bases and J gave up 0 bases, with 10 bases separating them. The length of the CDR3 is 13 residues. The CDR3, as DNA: TGTGCTAGTGCCCGGGGCAACTCCTACGAGCAGTACTTC. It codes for CASARGNSYEQYF.

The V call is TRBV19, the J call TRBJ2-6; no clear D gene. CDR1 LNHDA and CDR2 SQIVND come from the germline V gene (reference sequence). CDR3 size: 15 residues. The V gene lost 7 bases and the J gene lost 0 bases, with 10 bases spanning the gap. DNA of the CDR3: TGTGCCAGTAAAGATCGGAGCTCTGGGGCCAACGTCCTGACTTTC. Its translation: CASKDRSSGANVLTF.

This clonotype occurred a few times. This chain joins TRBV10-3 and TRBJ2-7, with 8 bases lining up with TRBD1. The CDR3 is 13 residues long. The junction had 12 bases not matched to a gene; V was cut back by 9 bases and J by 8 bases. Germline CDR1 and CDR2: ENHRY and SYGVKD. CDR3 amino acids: CAIRETGVPQQYF. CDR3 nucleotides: TGTGCCATTAGGGAGACAGGGGTCCCCCAGCAGTACTTC.

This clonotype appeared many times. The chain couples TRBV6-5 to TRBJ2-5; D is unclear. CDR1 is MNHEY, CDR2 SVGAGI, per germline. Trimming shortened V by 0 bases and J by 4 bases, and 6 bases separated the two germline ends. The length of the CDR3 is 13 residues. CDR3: CASSYSGLETQYF. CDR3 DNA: TGTGCCAGCAGTTACTCAGGGCTAGAGACCCAGTACTTC.

The CDR3 region has the DNA TGTGCCAGCAGTTTACAGGGGAACTATGGCTACACCTTC. It translates to CASSLQGNYGYTF. The rearrangement joins TRBV7-9 to TRBJ1-2, with 7 bases aligning to TRBD1. This CDR3 has 13 residues. CDR1 is SEHNR, CDR2 FQNEAQ, per germline (reference sequence). J lost 2 bases, V lost 6 bases, and 3 bases had no gene match.

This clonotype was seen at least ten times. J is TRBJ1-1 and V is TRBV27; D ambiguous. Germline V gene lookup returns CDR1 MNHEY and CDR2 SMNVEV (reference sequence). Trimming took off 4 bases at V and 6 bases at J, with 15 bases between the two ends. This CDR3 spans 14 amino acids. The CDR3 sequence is CASSYGDQEAEAFF. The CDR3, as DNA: TGTGCCAGCAGTTACGGCGACCAAGAGGCTGAAGCTTTCTTT.

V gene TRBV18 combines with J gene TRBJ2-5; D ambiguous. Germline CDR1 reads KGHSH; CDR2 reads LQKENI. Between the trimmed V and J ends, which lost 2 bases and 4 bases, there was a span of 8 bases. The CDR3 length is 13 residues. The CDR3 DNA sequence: TGTGCCAGCTCACCAGGGTCTGGAGAGACCCAGTACTTC. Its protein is CASSPGSGETQYF.

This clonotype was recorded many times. For the CDR3, the DNA is TGCAGCGTTTTCATGGGACAGGGGTACACTGAAGCTTTCTTT. Its translation: CSVFMGQGYTEAFF. The chain carries TRBV29-1 and TRBJ1-1; 10 nucleotides align to TRBD1. V shed 5 bases and J 3 bases; nucleotides not matched to a gene: 6. The CDR3 is made up of 14 amino acids. Germline values: CDR1 SQVTM, CDR2 ANQGSEA.

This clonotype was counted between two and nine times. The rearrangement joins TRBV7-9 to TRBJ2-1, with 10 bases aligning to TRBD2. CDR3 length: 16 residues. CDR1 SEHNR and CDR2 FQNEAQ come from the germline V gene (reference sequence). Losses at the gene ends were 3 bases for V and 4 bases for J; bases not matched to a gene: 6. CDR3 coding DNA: TGTGCCAGCAGCTTTCCCAGCGGGGGGGCATACAATGAGCAGTTCTTC. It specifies CASSFPSGGAYNEQFF.

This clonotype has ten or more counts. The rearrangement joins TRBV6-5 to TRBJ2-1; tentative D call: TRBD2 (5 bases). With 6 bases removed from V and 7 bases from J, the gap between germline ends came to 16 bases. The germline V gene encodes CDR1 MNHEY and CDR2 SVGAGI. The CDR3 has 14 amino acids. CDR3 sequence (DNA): TGTGCCAGCAGCCTACTAGAAAGGAGAAATGAGCAGTTCTTC. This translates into CASSLLERRNEQFF.

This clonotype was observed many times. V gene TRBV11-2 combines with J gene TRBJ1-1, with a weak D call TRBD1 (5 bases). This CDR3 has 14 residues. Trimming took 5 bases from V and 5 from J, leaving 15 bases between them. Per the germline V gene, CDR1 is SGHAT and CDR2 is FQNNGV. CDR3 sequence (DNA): TGTGCCAGCAGCCAGAGGGGCGGGCAGACTGAAGCTTTCTTT. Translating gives CASSQRGGQTEAFF.

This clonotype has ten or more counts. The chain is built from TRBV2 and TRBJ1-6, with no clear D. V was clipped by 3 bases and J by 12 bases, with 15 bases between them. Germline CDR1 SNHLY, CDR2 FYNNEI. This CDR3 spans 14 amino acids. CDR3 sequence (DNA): TGTGCCAGCAGTGATGAGGGCCCAAGGAGACCCCTCCACTTT. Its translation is CASSDEGPRRPLHF.

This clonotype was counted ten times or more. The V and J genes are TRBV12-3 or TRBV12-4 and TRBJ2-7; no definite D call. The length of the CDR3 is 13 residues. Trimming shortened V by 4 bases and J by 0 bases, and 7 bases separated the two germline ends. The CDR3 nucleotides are TGTGCCAGCAGTTCGGGTTTCTCCTACGAGCAGTACTTC. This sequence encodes CASSSGFSYEQYF.

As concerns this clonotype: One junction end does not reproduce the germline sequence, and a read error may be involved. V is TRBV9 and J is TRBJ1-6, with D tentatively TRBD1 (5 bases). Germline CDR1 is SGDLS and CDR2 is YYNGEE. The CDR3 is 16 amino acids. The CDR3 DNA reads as TGTGCCAGCAGCTCAGGGCCGAGCTCCTATAATTCACTCCTCCACTTT. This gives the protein CASSSGPSSYNSLLHF.

As DNA, the CDR3 is TGCGCCAGCAGCTCCGGGACCGTAGCTAGCGGGGAGCTGTTTTTT. As protein: CASSSGTVASGELFF. The rearrangement links TRBV5-1 to TRBJ2-2; perhaps D is TRBD1 or TRBD2 (5 bases each). The CDR3 is made up of 15 amino acids. V dropped 3 bases and J dropped 7 bases, with 16 bases sitting between them. The V gene's germline CDR1 is SGHRS and CDR2 YFSETQ.

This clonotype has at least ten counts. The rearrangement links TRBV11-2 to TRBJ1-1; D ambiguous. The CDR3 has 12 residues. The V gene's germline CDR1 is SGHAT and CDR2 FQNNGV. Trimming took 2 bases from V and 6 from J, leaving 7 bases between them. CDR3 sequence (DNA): TGTGCCAGCAGCTTATGGACGGCTGAAGCTTTCTTT. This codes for CASSLWTAEAFF.

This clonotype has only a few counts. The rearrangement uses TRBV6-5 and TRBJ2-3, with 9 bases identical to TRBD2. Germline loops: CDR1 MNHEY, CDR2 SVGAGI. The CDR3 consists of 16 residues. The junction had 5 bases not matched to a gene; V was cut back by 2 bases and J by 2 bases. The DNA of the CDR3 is TGTGCCAGCAGTTACAGAGCGGGGGGTTACACAGATACGCAGTATTTT. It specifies CASSYRAGGYTDTQYF.

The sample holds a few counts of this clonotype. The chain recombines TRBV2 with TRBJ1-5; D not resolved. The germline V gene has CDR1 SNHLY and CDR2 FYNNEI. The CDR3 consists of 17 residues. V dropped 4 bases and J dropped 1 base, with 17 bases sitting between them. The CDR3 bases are TGTGCCAGCAGTGTCCGTTTCGGCCCCCTGAGCAATCAGCCCCAGCATTTT. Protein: CASSVRFGPLSNQPQHF.

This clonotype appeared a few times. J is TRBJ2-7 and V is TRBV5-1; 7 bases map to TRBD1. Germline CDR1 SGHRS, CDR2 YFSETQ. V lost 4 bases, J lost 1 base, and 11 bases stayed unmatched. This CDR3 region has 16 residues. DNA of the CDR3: TGCGCCAGCAGCGCTATACCGGGACAGAGATCCTACGAGCAGTACTTC. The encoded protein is CASSAIPGQRSYEQYF.

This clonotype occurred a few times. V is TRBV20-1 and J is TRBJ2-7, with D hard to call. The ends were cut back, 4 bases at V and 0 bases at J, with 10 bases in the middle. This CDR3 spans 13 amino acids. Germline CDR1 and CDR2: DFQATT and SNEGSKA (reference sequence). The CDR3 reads CSATDTPSYEQYF. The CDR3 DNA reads TGCAGTGCTACGGATACACCCTCCTACGAGCAGTACTTC.

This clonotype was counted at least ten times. The CDR3 DNA sequence: TGCGCCAGCAGTCATGGTGGGTCATTGAAGTATGGCTACACCTTC. Protein: CASSHGGSLKYGYTF. The chain joins TRBV5-1 to TRBJ1-2; D gene ambiguous. Germline V lookup: CDR1 SGHRS, CDR2 YFSETQ. V was trimmed by 5 bases and J by 5 bases, leaving 19 bases between them. This CDR3 has 15 amino acids.

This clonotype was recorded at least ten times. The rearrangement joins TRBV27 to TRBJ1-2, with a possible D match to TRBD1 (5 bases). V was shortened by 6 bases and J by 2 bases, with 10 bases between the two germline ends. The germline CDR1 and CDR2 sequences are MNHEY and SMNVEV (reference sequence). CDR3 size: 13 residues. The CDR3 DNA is TGTGCCAGCAGACGGGACGGAAACTATGGCTACACCTTC. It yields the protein CASRRDGNYGYTF.

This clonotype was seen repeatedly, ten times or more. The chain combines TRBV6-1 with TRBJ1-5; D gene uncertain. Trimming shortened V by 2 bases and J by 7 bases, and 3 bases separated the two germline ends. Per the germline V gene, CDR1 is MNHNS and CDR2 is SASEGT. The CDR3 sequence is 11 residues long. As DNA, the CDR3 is TGTGCCAGCAGTGAACGGCAGCCCCAGCATTTT. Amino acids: CASSERQPQHF.

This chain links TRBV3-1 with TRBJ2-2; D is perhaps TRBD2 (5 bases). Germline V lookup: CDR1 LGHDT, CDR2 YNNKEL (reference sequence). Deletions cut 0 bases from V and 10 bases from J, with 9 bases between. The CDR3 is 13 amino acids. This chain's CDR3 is CASSQDDSEELFF. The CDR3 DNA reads TGTGCCAGCAGCCAAGATGATAGCGAGGAGCTGTTTTTT.

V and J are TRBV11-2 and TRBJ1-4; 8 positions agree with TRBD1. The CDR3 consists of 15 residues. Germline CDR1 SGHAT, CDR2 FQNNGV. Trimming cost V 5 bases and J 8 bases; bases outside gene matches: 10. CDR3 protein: CASSRRDRSREKLFF. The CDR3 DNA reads TGTGCCAGCAGCAGACGGGACAGGTCTCGCGAAAAACTGTTTTTT. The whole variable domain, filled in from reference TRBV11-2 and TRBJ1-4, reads EAGVAQSPRYKIIEKRQSVAFWCNPISGHATLYWYQQILGQGPKLLIQFQNNGVVDDSQLPKDRFSAERLKGVDSTLKIQPAKLEDSAVYLCASSRRDRSREKLFFGSGTQLSVL.